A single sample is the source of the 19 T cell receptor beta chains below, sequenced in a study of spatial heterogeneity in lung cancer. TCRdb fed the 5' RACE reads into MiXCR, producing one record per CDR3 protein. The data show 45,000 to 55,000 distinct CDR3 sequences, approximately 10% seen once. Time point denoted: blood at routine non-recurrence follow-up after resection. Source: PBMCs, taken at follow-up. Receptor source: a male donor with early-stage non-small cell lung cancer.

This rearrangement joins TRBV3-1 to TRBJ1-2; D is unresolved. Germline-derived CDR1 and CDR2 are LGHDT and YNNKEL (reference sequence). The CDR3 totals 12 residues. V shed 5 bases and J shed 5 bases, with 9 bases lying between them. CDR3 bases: TGTGCCAGCAGCGATCAGGAATATGGCTACACCTTC. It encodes CASSDQEYGYTF.

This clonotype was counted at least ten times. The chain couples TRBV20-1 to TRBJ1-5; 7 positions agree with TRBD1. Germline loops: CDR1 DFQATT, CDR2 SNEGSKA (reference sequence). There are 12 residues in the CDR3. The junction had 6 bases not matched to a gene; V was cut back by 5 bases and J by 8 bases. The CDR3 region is CSALTGLKPQHF. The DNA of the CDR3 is TGCAGTGCTCTGACAGGGTTAAAGCCCCAGCATTTT.

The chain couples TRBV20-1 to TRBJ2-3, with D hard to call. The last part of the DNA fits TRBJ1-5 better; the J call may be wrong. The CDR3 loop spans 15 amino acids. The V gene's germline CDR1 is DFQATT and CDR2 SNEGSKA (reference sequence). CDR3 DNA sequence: TGCAGTGCTAGTCGGTCCGAGAGGAGTACAGATACGCAGCATTTT. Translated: CSASRSERSTDTQHF.

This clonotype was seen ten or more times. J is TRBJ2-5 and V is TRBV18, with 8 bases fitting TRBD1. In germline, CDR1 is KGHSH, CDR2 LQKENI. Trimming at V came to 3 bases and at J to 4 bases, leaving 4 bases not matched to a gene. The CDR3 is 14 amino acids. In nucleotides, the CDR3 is TGTGCCAGCTCACCCGACAGGGGCTCAGAGACCCAGTACTTC. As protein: CASSPDRGSETQYF.

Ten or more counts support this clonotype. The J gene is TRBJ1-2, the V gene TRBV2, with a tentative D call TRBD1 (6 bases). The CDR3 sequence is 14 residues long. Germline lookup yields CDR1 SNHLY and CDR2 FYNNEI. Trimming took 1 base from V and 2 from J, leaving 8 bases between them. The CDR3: CASSEVRGNYGYTF. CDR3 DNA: TGTGCCAGCAGTGAAGTAAGGGGGAACTATGGCTACACCTTC.

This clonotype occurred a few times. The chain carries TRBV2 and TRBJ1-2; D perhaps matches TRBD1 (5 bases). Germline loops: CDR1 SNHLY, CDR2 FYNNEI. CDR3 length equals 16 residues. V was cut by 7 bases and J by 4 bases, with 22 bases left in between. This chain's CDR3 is CASTPEGDSTSYGYTF. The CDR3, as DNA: TGTGCCAGCACCCCCGAAGGTGACAGTACTTCCTATGGCTACACCTTC.

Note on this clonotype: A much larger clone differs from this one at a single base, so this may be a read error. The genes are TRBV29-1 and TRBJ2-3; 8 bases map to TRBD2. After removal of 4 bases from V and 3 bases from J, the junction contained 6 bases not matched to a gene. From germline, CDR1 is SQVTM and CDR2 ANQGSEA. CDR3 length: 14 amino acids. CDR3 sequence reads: CSVGAGDTTDTQYF. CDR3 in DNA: TGCAGCGTTGGAGCGGGGGATACAACAGATACGCAGTATTTT.

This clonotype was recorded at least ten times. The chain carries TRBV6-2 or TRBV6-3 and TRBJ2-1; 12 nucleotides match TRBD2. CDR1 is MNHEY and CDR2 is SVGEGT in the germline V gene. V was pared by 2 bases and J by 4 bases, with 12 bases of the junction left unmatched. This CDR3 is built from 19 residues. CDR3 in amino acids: CASSYGTGGTSGYYNEQFF. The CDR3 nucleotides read TGTGCCAGCAGTTACGGGACAGGAGGGACTAGCGGGTATTACAATGAGCAGTTCTTC.

The DNA of the CDR3 is TGTGCCAGCACGGGGCGGGCTGAAGCTTTCTTT. Residues: CASTGRAEAFF. The chain carries TRBV6-5 and TRBJ1-1; maybe TRBD1 (5 bases). Germline V gives CDR1 MNHEY, CDR2 SVGAGI. CDR3 length: 11 amino acids. The V and J ends lost 7 bases and 6 bases respectively, with 9 bases between them.

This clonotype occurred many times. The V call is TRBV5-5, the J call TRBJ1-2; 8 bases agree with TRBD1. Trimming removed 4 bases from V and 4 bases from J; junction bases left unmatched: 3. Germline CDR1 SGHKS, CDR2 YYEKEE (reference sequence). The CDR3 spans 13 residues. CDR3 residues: CASSPGQAYGYTF. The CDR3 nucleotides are TGTGCCAGCAGCCCGGGACAGGCCTATGGCTACACCTTC.

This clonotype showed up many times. CDR3 DNA sequence: TGTGCCAGCTCACCTACCTTTGCCAAAGAGACCCAGTACTTC. Encoded protein: CASSPTFAKETQYF. This chain joins TRBV18 and TRBJ2-5, with D uncertain. CDR1 is KGHSH and CDR2 is LQKENI in the germline V gene. The CDR3 has 14 residues. V was pared by 3 bases and J by 3 bases, with 11 bases between. The variable domain in full, completed from reference TRBV18 and TRBJ2-5, reads NAGVMQNPRHLVRRRGQEARLRCSPMKGHSHVYWYRQLPEEGLKFMVYLQKENIIDESGMPKERFSAEFPKEGPSILRIQQVVRGDSAAYFCASSPTFAKETQYFGPGTRLLVL.

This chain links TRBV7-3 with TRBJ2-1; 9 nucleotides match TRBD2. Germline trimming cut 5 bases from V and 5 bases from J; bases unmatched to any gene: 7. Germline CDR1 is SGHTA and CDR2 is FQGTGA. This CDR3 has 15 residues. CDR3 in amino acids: CASSASGGRHNEQFF. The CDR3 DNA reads TGTGCCAGCAGCGCGAGCGGGGGGAGACACAATGAGCAGTTCTTC.

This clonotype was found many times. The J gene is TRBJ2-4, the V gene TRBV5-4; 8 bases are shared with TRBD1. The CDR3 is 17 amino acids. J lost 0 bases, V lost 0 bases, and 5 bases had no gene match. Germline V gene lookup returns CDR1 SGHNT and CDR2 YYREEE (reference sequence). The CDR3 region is CASSLVGQAVAKNIQYF. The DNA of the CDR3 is TGTGCCAGCAGCTTGGTGGGACAGGCGGTAGCCAAAAACATTCAGTACTTC.

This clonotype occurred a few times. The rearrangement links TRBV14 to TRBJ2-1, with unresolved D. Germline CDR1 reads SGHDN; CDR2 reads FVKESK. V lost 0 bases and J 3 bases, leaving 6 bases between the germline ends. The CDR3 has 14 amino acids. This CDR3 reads CASSQEGSYNEQFF. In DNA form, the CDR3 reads TGTGCCAGCAGCCAAGAGGGTAGCTACAATGAGCAGTTCTTC. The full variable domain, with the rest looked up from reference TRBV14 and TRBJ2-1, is EAGVTQFPSHSVIEKGQTVTLRCDPISGHDNLYWYRRVMGKEIKFLLHFVKESKQDESGMPNNRFLAERTGGTYSTLKVQPAELEDSGVYFCASSQEGSYNEQFFGPGTRLTVL.

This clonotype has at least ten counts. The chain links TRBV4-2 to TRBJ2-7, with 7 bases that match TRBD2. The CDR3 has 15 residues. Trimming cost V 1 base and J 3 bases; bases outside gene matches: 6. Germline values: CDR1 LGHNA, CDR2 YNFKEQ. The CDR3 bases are TGTGCCAGCAGCCAAGTGACGAGCGGGGACTACGAGCAGTACTTC. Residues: CASSQVTSGDYEQYF.

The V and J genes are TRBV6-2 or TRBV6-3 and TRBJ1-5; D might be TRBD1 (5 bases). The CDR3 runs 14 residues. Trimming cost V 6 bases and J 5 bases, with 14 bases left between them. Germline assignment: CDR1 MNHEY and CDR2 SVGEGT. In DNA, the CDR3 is TGTGCCAGCAGGGGAGGGGAGGCCTATCAGCCCCAGCATTTT. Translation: CASRGGEAYQPQHF.

CDR3 loop: CASSQELLNYEQYF. CDR3 nucleotide sequence: TGTGCCAGCAGCCAAGAACTACTCAACTACGAGCAGTACTTC. This sequence joins TRBV4-2 and TRBJ2-7; D gene uncertain. CDR3 size: 14 residues. The V end was cut by 0 bases, the J end by 3 bases, with 9 bases between. Germline-derived CDR1 and CDR2 are LGHNA and YNFKEQ.

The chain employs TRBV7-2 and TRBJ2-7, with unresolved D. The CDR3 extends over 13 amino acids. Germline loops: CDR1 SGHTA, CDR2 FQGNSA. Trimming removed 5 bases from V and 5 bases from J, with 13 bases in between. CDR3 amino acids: CASSPYKAHEQYF. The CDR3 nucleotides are TGTGCCAGCAGCCCGTATAAGGCCCACGAGCAGTACTTC.

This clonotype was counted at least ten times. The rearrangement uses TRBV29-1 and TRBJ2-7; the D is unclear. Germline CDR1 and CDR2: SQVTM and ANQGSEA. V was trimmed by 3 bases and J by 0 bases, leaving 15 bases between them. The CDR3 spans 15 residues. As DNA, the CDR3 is TGCAGCGTTGAGGGTGACACTTCGTCCTCCTACGAGCAGTACTTC. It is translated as CSVEGDTSSSYEQYF.